The 28 T cell receptor beta chains below all came from one sample that was sequenced in a study of cytomegalovirus exposure and HLA in healthy donors. Sequencing was performed with immunoSEQ multiplex PCR; in TCRdb, only in-frame clones are kept and a portion is missing. Of more than 95,000 clones detected, around 87% appear once; the ten largest clones hold about 4%. Sequencing used PBMCs. These receptors originate from a woman between 18 and 29 years old in good health and CMV-seropositive.

This chain uses TRBV9 with TRBJ1-2; the D gene is possibly TRBD1 (5 bases). Looked up from germline, CDR1 is SGDLS and CDR2 is YYNGEE. The CDR3 consists of 12 residues. Between the trimmed V and J ends, which lost 4 bases and 8 bases, there was a span of 12 bases. The CDR3 region is CASSPGGIGYTF. CDR3 in DNA: TGTGCCAGCAGCCCCGGGGGGATAGGCTACACCTTC. The full variable domain, completed using reference TRBV9 and TRBJ1-2, is DSGVTQTPKHLITATGQRVTLRCSPRSGDLSVYWYQQSLDQGLQFLIQYYNGEERAKGNILERFSAQQFPDLHSELNLSSLELGDSALYFCASSPGGIGYTFGSGTRLTVV.

The chain carries TRBV30 and TRBJ1-2; D unresolved. This CDR3 has 11 residues. V gave up 0 bases and J gave up 7 bases, with 6 bases separating them. CDR1 is GTSNPN and CDR2 is SVGIG in the germline V gene (reference sequence). CDR3 bases: TGTGCCTGGAGTGTCCAGGCTGGCTACACCTTC. It encodes CAWSVQAGYTF.

V is TRBV7-2 and J is TRBJ1-2; D may be TRBD1 (5 bases). With 3 bases removed from V and 7 bases from J, the gap between germline ends came to 21 bases. The CDR3 consists of 16 residues. Germline V gene data show CDR1 as SGHTA and CDR2 as FQGNSA. CDR3 in amino acids: CASSFTRGGAPGGYTF. In DNA form, the CDR3 reads TGTGCCAGCAGCTTCACCCGCGGGGGAGCGCCGGGTGGCTACACCTTC.

This clone showed up just once. The gene calls are TRBV2 and TRBJ2-2; TRBD2 matches at 12 bases. The CDR3 length is 15 residues. The junction had 6 bases not matched to a gene; V was cut back by 7 bases and J by 6 bases. CDR1 and CDR2 (germline): SNHLY, FYNNEI. This chain's CDR3 is CASTSGGAGSGELFF. The CDR3 DNA reads TGTGCCAGCACTAGCGGGGGGGCAGGTTCCGGGGAGCTGTTTTTT.

The chain has TRBV5-1 and TRBJ2-3, with 9 nucleotides matching TRBD2. The CDR3 is 15 residues long. The germline gives CDR1 SGHRS, CDR2 YFSETQ. The V segment lost 4 bases and the J segment 0 bases; nucleotides outside the gene matches: 3. The CDR3 DNA is TGCGCCAGCAGCGCGGGAGGGGACAGCACAGATACGCAGTATTTT. This encodes CASSAGGDSTDTQYF. Combining the CDR3 with reference TRBV5-1 and TRBJ2-3 gives the whole variable domain KAGVTQTPRYLIKTRGQQVTLSCSPISGHRSVSWYQQTPGQGLQFLFEYFSETQRNKGNFPGRFSGRQFSNSRSEMNVSTLELGDSALYLCASSAGGDSTDTQYFGPGTRLTVL.

This clone appeared once. CDR3 sequence: CASKLGLNTEAFF. In DNA form, the CDR3 reads TGCGCCAGCAAGTTGGGCCTGAACACTGAAGCTTTCTTT. The chain has TRBV10-2 and TRBJ1-1, with D hard to call. CDR1 and CDR2 from the germline V gene are WSHSY and SAAADI. The CDR3 runs to 13 residues. With 7 bases removed from V and 0 bases from J, the gap between germline ends came to 9 bases.

The gene calls are TRBV18 and TRBJ1-1; maybe TRBD1 (6 bases). This CDR3 is 14 amino acids long. Germline V gene sequence: CDR1 KGHSH, CDR2 LQKENI. V dropped 1 base and J dropped 3 bases, with 9 bases sitting between them. The CDR3 sequence: CASSPQQGDTEAFF. CDR3 nucleotides: TGTGCCAGCTCACCACAACAGGGAGACACTGAAGCTTTCTTT.

V gene TRBV5-1 combines with J gene TRBJ2-5; 8 nucleotides line up with TRBD2. The CDR3 spans 15 residues. CDR1 is SGHRS, CDR2 YFSETQ, per germline. Losses at the gene ends were 0 bases for V and 4 bases for J; bases not matched to a gene: 5. CDR3 loop: CASSLVGGARETQYF. CDR3 bases: TGCGCCAGCAGCTTGGTCGGGGGGGCACGAGAGACCCAGTACTTC.

This clone was counted only a few times. The gene calls are TRBV28 and TRBJ2-7; D not resolved. V was pared by 4 bases and J by 3 bases, with 16 bases between. This CDR3 contains 15 residues. CDR1 is MDHEN and CDR2 is SYDVKM in the germline V gene. CDR3 region: CASSSWVNSGYEQYF. The CDR3 coding sequence is TGTGCCAGCAGTTCCTGGGTTAATTCGGGCTACGAGCAGTACTTC.

The genes are TRBV28 and TRBJ2-7; D unresolved. The CDR3 has 15 residues. V was cut by 6 bases and J by 0 bases, with 15 bases left in between. Germline V gene data show CDR1 as MDHEN and CDR2 as SYDVKM. The CDR3 sequence is CASSPSSASSYEQYF. CDR3 bases: TGTGCCAGCAGCCCTTCGAGCGCCAGCTCCTACGAGCAGTACTTC.

This clone was seen once. The chain has TRBV28 and TRBJ2-7; possibly TRBD2 for D (6 bases). The V gene's germline CDR1 is MDHEN and CDR2 SYDVKM. The CDR3 sequence is 13 residues long. V shed 2 bases and J shed 4 bases, with 9 bases lying between them. The CDR3 is CASSLGGFYEQYF. CDR3 nucleotides: TGTGCCAGCAGTTTAGGGGGGTTTTACGAGCAGTACTTC.

This clone was found once. The gene calls are TRBV5-4 and TRBJ2-7; weak D call: TRBD2 (6 bases). Trimming shortened V by 4 bases and J by 5 bases, and 13 bases separated the two germline ends. This CDR3 spans 13 amino acids. Germline values: CDR1 SGHNT, CDR2 YYREEE (reference sequence). The CDR3: CASSLVAGNEQYF. CDR3 nucleotides: TGTGCCAGCAGCCTCGTGGCGGGGAACGAGCAGTACTTC.

The chain links TRBV30 to TRBJ1-1; no clear D gene. The V end was cut by 0 bases, the J end by 11 bases, with 13 bases between. Germline assignment: CDR1 GTSNPN and CDR2 SVGIG (reference sequence). The CDR3 spans 12 residues. CDR3 in amino acids: CAWSVLPSPAFF. The DNA of the CDR3 is TGTGCCTGGAGTGTACTTCCTAGTCCGGCTTTCTTT.

This clone is a singleton in its sample. V usage is TRBV28 and J usage is TRBJ2-5; 9 bases are shared with TRBD2. V was pared by 0 bases and J by 5 bases, with 4 bases of the junction left unmatched. Germline values: CDR1 MDHEN, CDR2 SYDVKM. CDR3 length equals 15 residues. The CDR3 DNA sequence: TGTGCCAGCAGTTTATGGTTAGCGGGGGAGGAGACCCAGTACTTC. Protein product: CASSLWLAGEETQYF.

CDR3 loop: CASSYSTGTAEQYF. In DNA, the CDR3 is TGTGCCAGCAGTTATAGTACGGGAACCGCTGAGCAGTATTTT. The genes are TRBV6-5 and TRBJ2-3, with a possible D match to TRBD2 (5 bases). This CDR3 is built from 14 residues. Per germline, CDR1 MNHEY and CDR2 SVGAGI. The ends were cut back, 3 bases at V and 11 bases at J, with 18 bases in the middle.

The chain couples TRBV5-1 to TRBJ1-5; 10 nucleotides agree with TRBD1. V was pared by 7 bases and J by 3 bases, with 13 bases of the junction left unmatched. CDR3 size: 17 residues. Germline loops: CDR1 SGHRS, CDR2 YFSETQ. CDR3 DNA: TGCGCCAGCGGGAGCGGAGACAGGGGGCGCGACAATCAGCCCCAGCATTTT. Its translation is CASGSGDRGRDNQPQHF.

V usage is TRBV6-6 and J usage is TRBJ2-3; D call uncertain. CDR3 length: 12 residues. Trimming cost V 1 base and J 4 bases, with 3 bases left between them. Germline V gives CDR1 MNHNY, CDR2 SVGAGI (reference sequence). The DNA of the CDR3 is TGTGCCAGCAGTTACTTCTCAGATACGCAGTATTTT. Translating it yields CASSYFSDTQYF.

The V gene is TRBV2, the J gene TRBJ2-5; D uncertain. The CDR3 contains 13 residues. V dropped 2 bases and J dropped 4 bases, with 8 bases sitting between them. The germline V gene has CDR1 SNHLY and CDR2 FYNNEI. The CDR3 DNA is TGTGCCAGCAGTGAAAGCCGAGCAGAGACCCAGTACTTC. Translation: CASSESRAETQYF. Together with reference TRBV2 and TRBJ2-5, the CDR3 gives the full variable domain: EPEVTQTPSHQVTQMGQEVILRCVPISNHLYFYWYRQILGQKVEFLVSFYNNEISEKSEIFDDQFSVERPDGSNFTLKIRSTKLEDSAMYFCASSESRAETQYFGPGTRLLVL.

The rearrangement joins TRBV7-3 to TRBJ2-3; the match to TRBD2 covers 7 bases. The V segment lost 2 bases and the J segment 4 bases; nucleotides outside the gene matches: 3. Germline V gene lookup returns CDR1 SGHTA and CDR2 FQGTGA. The CDR3 has 14 residues. CDR3 sequence (DNA): TGTGCCAGCAGCTTATCAGGACTAGCAGATACGCAGTATTTT. As protein: CASSLSGLADTQYF.

The CDR3 reads CASSLLWNTEAFF. Here the CDR3 DNA reads TGTGCCAGCAGCCTGTTATGGAACACTGAAGCTTTCTTT. The chain employs TRBV7-9 and TRBJ1-1; no clear D gene. Deletions cut 5 bases from V and 1 base from J, with 8 bases between. The CDR3 has 13 residues. In germline, CDR1 is SEHNR, CDR2 FQNEAQ (reference sequence).

A few counts support this clone. The chain links TRBV5-8 to TRBJ2-1; D unresolved. The CDR3 totals 13 residues. The V end was cut by 1 base, the J end by 6 bases, with 8 bases between. Germline-derived CDR1 and CDR2 are SGHTS and YDEGEE. In DNA, the CDR3 is TGTGCCAGCAGCTTGTTCCCCGGCAATGAGCAGTTCTTC. Translated: CASSLFPGNEQFF.

The chain joins TRBV5-1 to TRBJ2-1; 12 bases match TRBD2. Per the germline V gene, CDR1 is SGHRS and CDR2 is YFSETQ. This CDR3 region has 15 residues. Unmatched junction bases numbered 5, after V lost 2 bases and J lost 8 bases. The CDR3: CASSFQTSGGHEQFF. The CDR3 bases are TGCGCCAGCAGCTTTCAGACTAGCGGGGGTCATGAGCAGTTCTTC.

This chain uses TRBV5-1 with TRBJ2-1; TRBD1 might be the D (6 bases). CDR1 is SGHRS, CDR2 YFSETQ, per germline. This CDR3 region has 14 residues. V was pared by 2 bases and J by 5 bases, with 11 bases between. The CDR3 bases are TGCGCCAGCAGCTTAGGACAGACACACAATGAGCAGTTCTTC. Protein: CASSLGQTHNEQFF.

CDR3 bases: TGTGCCAGCGGAGAGCAAGATACGCAGTATTTT. It yields the protein CASGEQDTQYF. The rearrangement uses TRBV5-6 and TRBJ2-3, with unresolved D. V was pared by 7 bases and J by 5 bases, with 8 bases between. This CDR3 region has 11 residues. Germline CDR1 and CDR2: SGHDT and YYEEEE.

The rearrangement uses TRBV10-3 and TRBJ1-2; D not resolved. The CDR3 is 15 residues long. Looked up from germline, CDR1 is ENHRY and CDR2 is SYGVKD. V gave up 3 bases and J gave up 1 base, with 12 bases separating them. CDR3 amino acids: CAISDAGVFNYGYTF. The CDR3 DNA reads as TGTGCCATCAGTGACGCCGGGGTGTTTAACTATGGCTACACCTTC.

The V and J genes are TRBV28 and TRBJ1-5; 7 bases fit TRBD1. Germline V gene data show CDR1 as MDHEN and CDR2 as SYDVKM. With V trimmed by 5 bases and J by 2 bases, 3 bases remained unmatched. The CDR3 runs to 14 residues. This CDR3 is CASSNRGGNQPQHF. In DNA, the CDR3 is TGTGCCAGCAGTAACAGGGGCGGCAATCAGCCCCAGCATTTT. The full variable domain, its missing parts supplied by reference TRBV28 and TRBJ1-5, is DVKVTQSSRYLVKRTGEKVFLECVQDMDHENMFWYRQDPGLGLRLIYFSYDVKMKEKGDIPEGYSVSREKKERFSLILESASTNQTSMYLCASSNRGGNQPQHFGDGTRLSIL.

The chain couples TRBV15 to TRBJ1-4; perhaps TRBD1 as D (5 bases). Trimming removed 5 bases from V and 2 bases from J, with 9 bases in between. This CDR3 region has 14 residues. The germline CDR1 and CDR2 sequences are LNHNV and YYDKDF (reference sequence). In nucleotides, the CDR3 is TGTGCCACCAGCCGAAAGGGGACTAATGAAAAACTGTTTTTT. It yields the protein CATSRKGTNEKLFF.

The V and J genes are TRBV6-1 and TRBJ2-3, with D uncertain. This CDR3 is 15 amino acids long. V lost 3 bases, J lost 0 bases, and 10 bases lay in between. Germline V lookup: CDR1 MNHNS, CDR2 SASEGT. The CDR3 DNA is TGTGCCAGCAGTGACGACGGCGGTAGCACAGATACGCAGTATTTT. Protein product: CASSDDGGSTDTQYF.